This TCR beta chain was documented in a study of monozygotic twins with inflammatory bowel disease. The study's findings and limits: Immunosuppressive treatments differing between patients may have added repertoire variability. Discordant twins showed the same repertoire similarity as concordant twins, possibly from limited power.

A word on this clonotype: What it binds is unknown.

CDR3 length: 21 residues. For each CDR3 protein, TCRdb gives one entry from its re-call of the 5' RACE reads, without DNA. The sample yields around 140,000 distinct CDR3 sequences, of which the top ten take up around 1.3%. The chain uses TRBV12-3 or TRBV12-4 and TRBJ1-1; lacking DNA, the TRBD1 call made by TCRdb goes unchecked. This TCR was sampled from a human donor with ulcerative colitis or Crohn's disease, or a healthy co-twin of an affected twin (not recorded which). Sequencing was carried out using blood. CDR3 sequence reads: CASSLRTGLGGFEALNTEAFF.